This T cell receptor (beta chain) was observed in a study of cytomegalovirus exposure and HLA in healthy donors. Overall study context: The Caucasian-associated ancestry cluster held 65% to 85% of 398 genotyped donors. General observations from the study: Both high specificity and high sensitivity reportedly marked the classifier's diagnosis of cytomegalovirus status. There were 150 to 200 TCR beta chains listed as cytomegalovirus-associated. The productive fraction for most TCR beta V segments was about 90% or about 30% in an earlier analysis.

CDR3 size: 17 residues. The germline V gene encodes CDR1 SEHNR and CDR2 FQNEAQ (reference sequence). Germline trimming cut 6 bases from V and 6 bases from J; bases unmatched to any gene: 13. Primers included in the PCR were 60 Vbeta and 13 Jbeta primers. Repertoires were generated with immunoSEQ multiplex PCR, while TCRdb's copy carries only in-frame clones and drops some. Among more than 80,000 clones listed, roughly 70% were seen once. Worth noting for this clone: Its antigen remains unidentified.

The chain combines TRBV7-9 with TRBJ2-1, with 11 bases fitting TRBD1. The sequencing sample was made of PBMCs. This sequence was found in a male donor in good health and CMV-seropositive. The CDR3 loop reads CASRKKPGTGGGNEQFF. As DNA, the CDR3 is TGTGCCAGCAGGAAAAAACCCGGGACAGGGGGGGGCAATGAGCAGTTCTTC. The whole variable domain, filled in from reference TRBV7-9 and TRBJ2-1, reads DTGVSQNPRHKITKRGQNVTFRCDPISEHNRLYWYRQTLGQGPEFLTYFQNEAQLEKSRLLSDRFSAERPKGSFSTLEIQRTEQGDSAMYLCASRKKPGTGGGNEQFFGPGTRLTVL.